The 14 T cell receptor beta chains below all came from one sample that was sequenced in a study of beta chain features in type 1 diabetes. Every isolated RNA sample was fully reverse transcribed, so sequencing captured expressed TCRB transcripts. Method: immunoSEQ multiplex PCR; TCRdb's copy keeps in-frame clones and lacks some. The table shows about 360,000 clones, with roughly 12% occurring only once. Material for sequencing was naive CD4+ T cells from blood. The source is a man between 18 and 29 years old in good health.

This clone was picked up a small number of times. The chain couples TRBV28 to TRBJ2-1, with TRBD1 matching over 8 bases. Germline V gene sequence: CDR1 MDHEN, CDR2 SYDVKM. This CDR3 comprises 15 residues. Trimming removed 2 bases from V and 4 bases from J; junction bases left unmatched: 4. CDR3: CASSLGTGSYNEQFF. The DNA for the CDR3 is TGTGCCAGCAGTTTAGGGACAGGCTCGTACAATGAGCAGTTCTTC.

This clone was seen a handful of times. The J gene is TRBJ2-7, the V gene TRBV6-6; D not resolved. CDR1 is MNHNY, CDR2 SVGAGI, per germline (reference sequence). Trimming cost V 6 bases and J 0 bases, with 6 bases left between them. This CDR3 spans 12 amino acids. CDR3 nucleotide sequence: TGTGCCAGCAGACAGTACTCCTACGAGCAGTACTTC. Translation: CASRQYSYEQYF.

The CDR3 DNA reads as TGTGCCAGCAGCTTAGGACAGCGCGAGCAGTACTTC. Translation gives CASSLGQREQYF. The chain joins TRBV7-2 to TRBJ2-7, with D tentatively TRBD1 (5 bases). V was trimmed by 1 base and J by 6 bases, leaving 7 bases between them. Germline lookup yields CDR1 SGHTA and CDR2 FQGNSA. This CDR3 spans 12 amino acids.

The genes are TRBV6-5 and TRBJ1-1; 11 nucleotides align to TRBD1. The CDR3 spans 15 residues. CDR1 is MNHEY, CDR2 SVGAGI, per germline. Germline trimming cut 5 bases from V and 3 bases from J; bases unmatched to any gene: 5. The CDR3 DNA is TGTGCCAGCAGTCGGGACAGGGGGTTGGACACTGAAGCTTTCTTT. It is translated as CASSRDRGLDTEAFF.

The chain joins TRBV28 to TRBJ1-6; D is possibly TRBD1 (5 bases). Deletions cut 4 bases from V and 13 bases from J, with 14 bases between. The germline V gene encodes CDR1 MDHEN and CDR2 SYDVKM. The CDR3 length is 13 residues. The CDR3 region is CASSSLQVRPLHF. The CDR3 bases are TGTGCCAGCAGTTCGCTACAGGTGCGGCCCCTCCACTTT.

This clone has a handful of counts. The CDR3 region is CASSPGQGGQYF. CDR3 DNA: TGTGCCAGCAGCCCGGGACAGGGCGGGCAGTACTTC. This rearrangement joins TRBV18 to TRBJ2-7; TRBD1 matches at 9 bases. V lost 8 bases, J lost 9 bases, and 8 bases stayed unmatched. Looked up from germline, CDR1 is KGHSH and CDR2 is LQKENI. The CDR3 is made up of 12 amino acids.

This clone turned up a few times. The chain employs TRBV30 and TRBJ2-2; 14 bases fit TRBD2. Germline V gives CDR1 GTSNPN, CDR2 SVGIG (reference sequence). This CDR3 spans 16 amino acids. With V trimmed by 1 base and J by 8 bases, 6 bases remained unmatched. CDR3 sequence reads: CAWSERLAGGPGELFF. The CDR3 DNA reads as TGTGCCTGGAGTGAAAGACTAGCGGGAGGGCCAGGGGAGCTGTTTTTT. Full variable domain (outside the CDR3, taken from reference TRBV30 and TRBJ2-2): SQTIHQWPATLVQPVGSPLSLECTVEGTSNPNLYWYRQAAGRGLQLLFYSVGIGQISSEVPQNLSASRPQDRQFILSSKKLLLSDSGFYLCAWSERLAGGPGELFFGEGSRLTVL.

The chain is built from TRBV5-8 and TRBJ2-3, with 8 positions matching TRBD2. The germline gives CDR1 SGHTS, CDR2 YDEGEE. The CDR3 extends over 15 amino acids. After removal of 2 bases from V and 2 bases from J, the junction contained 4 bases not matched to a gene. The DNA for the CDR3 is TGTGCCAGCAGCTTCGGGGGGGCGGACACAGATACGCAGTATTTT. Translated: CASSFGGADTDTQYF. Supplemented by reference TRBV5-8 and TRBJ2-3, the full variable domain reads EAGVTQSPTHLIKTRGQQATLRCSPISGHTSVYWYQQALGLGLQFLLWYDEGEERNRGNFPPRFSGRQFPNYSSELNVNALELEDSALYLCASSFGGADTDTQYFGPGTRLTVL.

As DNA, the CDR3 is TGTGCCAGCAGCGTAGCCGGTCGGGATCAGCCCCAGCATTTT. Its protein product is CASSVAGRDQPQHF. This chain links TRBV9 with TRBJ1-5; no clear D gene. Trimming pared 0 bases from V and 5 bases from J, leaving 9 bases between. Per the germline V gene, CDR1 is SGDLS and CDR2 is YYNGEE. The CDR3 runs 14 residues.

This clone was detected only a few times. The chain recombines TRBV28 with TRBJ1-1, with a tentative D call TRBD1 (6 bases). This CDR3 spans 14 amino acids. Trimming removed 2 bases at V and 12 bases at J, with 19 bases between. Germline CDR1 MDHEN, CDR2 SYDVKM. CDR3 nucleotide sequence: TGTGCCAGCAGTTTAGGCGGGGGGCTAAAGAGATCTTTCTTT. Translating it yields CASSLGGGLKRSFF.

The rearrangement uses TRBV6-5 and TRBJ2-7, with 11 positions matching TRBD2. The CDR3 covers 15 residues. After removal of 6 bases from V and 4 bases from J, the junction contained 8 bases not matched to a gene. Germline CDR1 MNHEY, CDR2 SVGAGI. The CDR3 reads CASSNGLAGGYEQYF. The CDR3 nucleotides read TGTGCCAGCAGCAATGGACTAGCGGGTGGATACGAGCAGTACTTC.

This clone has only a few counts. One junction end disagrees with the germline gene, perhaps due to a read error. V is TRBV14 and J is TRBJ2-1; 10 bases agree with TRBD2. Germline CDR1 reads SGHDN; CDR2 reads FVKESK. The CDR3 runs 13 residues. The CDR3 DNA is TGTGCCAGCAGCCAGGTTAGGCTAGCGGGAGAGGTCTTC. This encodes CASSQVRLAGEVF.

This clone came up a few times. The chain joins TRBV9 to TRBJ2-5; 12 bases match TRBD2. The CDR3 covers 16 residues. Trimming took 2 bases from V and 9 from J; bases not matched to a gene: 11. Germline CDR1 and CDR2: SGDLS and YYNGEE. This chain's CDR3 is CASSVSPSGGAGPQYF. The CDR3 DNA is TGTGCCAGCAGCGTTAGTCCTAGCGGGGGGGCCGGTCCCCAGTACTTC. Variable domain in full (rest from reference TRBV9 and TRBJ2-5): DSGVTQTPKHLITATGQRVTLRCSPRSGDLSVYWYQQSLDQGLQFLIQYYNGEERAKGNILERFSAQQFPDLHSELNLSSLELGDSALYFCASSVSPSGGAGPQYFGPGTRLLVL.

This chain uses TRBV18 with TRBJ2-7, with D perhaps TRBD1 (6 bases). The CDR3 is 15 amino acids. V lost 2 bases and J lost 4, with 15 bases in between. Germline V gene data show CDR1 as KGHSH and CDR2 as LQKENI. The CDR3 nucleotides are TGTGCCAGCTCACCATTACCCGCGGACAGTTACGAGCAGTACTTC. This codes for CASSPLPADSYEQYF.